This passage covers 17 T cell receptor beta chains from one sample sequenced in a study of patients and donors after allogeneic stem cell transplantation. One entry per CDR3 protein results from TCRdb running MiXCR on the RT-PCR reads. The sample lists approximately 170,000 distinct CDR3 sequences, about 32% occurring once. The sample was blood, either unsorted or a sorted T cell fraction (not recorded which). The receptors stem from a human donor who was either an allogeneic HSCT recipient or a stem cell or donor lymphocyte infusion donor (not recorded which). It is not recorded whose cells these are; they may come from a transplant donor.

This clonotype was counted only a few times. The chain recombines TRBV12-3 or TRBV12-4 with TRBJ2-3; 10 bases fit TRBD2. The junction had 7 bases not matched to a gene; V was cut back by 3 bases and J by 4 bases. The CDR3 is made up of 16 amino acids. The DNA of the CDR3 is TGTGCCAGCAGTTTCCGGGTAGCGGGAGGAGCAGATACGCAGTATTTT. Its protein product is CASSFRVAGGADTQYF.

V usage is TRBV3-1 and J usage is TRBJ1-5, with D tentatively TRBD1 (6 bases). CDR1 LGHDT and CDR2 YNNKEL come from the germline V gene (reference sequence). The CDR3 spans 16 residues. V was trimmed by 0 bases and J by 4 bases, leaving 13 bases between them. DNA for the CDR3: TGTGCCAGCAGCCAAGATGCGGGGGCAGGGAATCAGCCCCAGCATTTT. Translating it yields CASSQDAGAGNQPQHF.

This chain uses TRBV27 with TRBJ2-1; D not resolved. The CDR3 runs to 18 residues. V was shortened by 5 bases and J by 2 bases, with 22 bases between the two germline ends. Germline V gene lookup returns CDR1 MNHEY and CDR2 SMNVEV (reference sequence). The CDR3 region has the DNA TGTGCCAGCAGTCTTGCCTGGGGTACTTTCATCCCCTACAATGAGCAGTTCTTC. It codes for CASSLAWGTFIPYNEQFF.

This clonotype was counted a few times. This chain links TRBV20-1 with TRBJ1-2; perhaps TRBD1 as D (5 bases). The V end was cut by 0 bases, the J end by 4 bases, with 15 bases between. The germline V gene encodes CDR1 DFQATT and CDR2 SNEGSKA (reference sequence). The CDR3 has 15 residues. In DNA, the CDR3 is TGCAGTGCTAGAGATAGAGCCAGGGTAATCTATGGCTACACCTTC. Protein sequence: CSARDRARVIYGYTF.

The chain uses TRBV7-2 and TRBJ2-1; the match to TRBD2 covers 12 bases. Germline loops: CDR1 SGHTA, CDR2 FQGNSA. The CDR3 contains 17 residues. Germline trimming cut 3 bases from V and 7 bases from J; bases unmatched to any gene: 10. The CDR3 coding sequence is TGTGCCAGCAGCTTTATAGCCCTACTAGCGGGAGGAAATGAGCAGTTCTTC. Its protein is CASSFIALLAGGNEQFF.

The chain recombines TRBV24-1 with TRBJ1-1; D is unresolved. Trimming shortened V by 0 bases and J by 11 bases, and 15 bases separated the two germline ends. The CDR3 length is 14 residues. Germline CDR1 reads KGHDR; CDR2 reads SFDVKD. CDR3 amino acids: CATSDLWQSRGAFF. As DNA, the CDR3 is TGTGCCACCAGTGATTTGTGGCAGTCCCGAGGGGCTTTCTTT.

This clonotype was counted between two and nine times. This CDR3 reads CASSLAEGINEKLFF. The CDR3 DNA is TGTGCCAGCAGCTTAGCGGAGGGAATTAATGAAAAACTGTTTTTT. The chain is built from TRBV7-9 and TRBJ1-4; D unclear. Per germline, CDR1 SEHNR and CDR2 FQNEAQ (reference sequence). The CDR3 has 15 residues. V shed 0 bases and J shed 4 bases, with 9 bases lying between them.

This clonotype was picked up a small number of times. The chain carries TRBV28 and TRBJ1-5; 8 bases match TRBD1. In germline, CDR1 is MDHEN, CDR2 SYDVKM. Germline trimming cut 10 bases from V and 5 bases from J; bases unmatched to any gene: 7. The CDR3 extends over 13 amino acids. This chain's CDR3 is CATRDRRYQPQHF. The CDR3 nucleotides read TGTGCCACCAGGGACAGGCGTTATCAGCCCCAGCATTTT.

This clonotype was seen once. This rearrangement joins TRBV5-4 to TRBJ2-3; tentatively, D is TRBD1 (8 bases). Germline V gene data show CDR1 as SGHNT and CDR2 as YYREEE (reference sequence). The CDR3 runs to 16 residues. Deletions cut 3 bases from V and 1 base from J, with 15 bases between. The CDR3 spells CASSSGQGGRTDTQYF. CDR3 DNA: TGTGCCAGCAGCTCCGGACAGGGAGGGCGCACAGATACGCAGTATTTT. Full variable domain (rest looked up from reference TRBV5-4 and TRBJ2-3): ETGVTQSPTHLIKTRGQQVTLRCSSQSGHNTVSWYQQALGQGPQFIFQYYREEENGRGNFPPRFSGLQFPNYSSELNVNALELDDSALYLCASSSGQGGRTDTQYFGPGTRLTVL.

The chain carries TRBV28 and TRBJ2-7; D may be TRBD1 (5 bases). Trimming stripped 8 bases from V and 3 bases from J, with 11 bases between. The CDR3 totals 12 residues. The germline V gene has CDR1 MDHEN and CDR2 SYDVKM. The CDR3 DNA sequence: TGTGCCAGCGGGGCAGGCTACTACGAGCAGTACTTC. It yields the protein CASGAGYYEQYF. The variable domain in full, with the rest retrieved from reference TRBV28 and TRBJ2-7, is DVKVTQSSRYLVKRTGEKVFLECVQDMDHENMFWYRQDPGLGLRLIYFSYDVKMKEKGDIPEGYSVSREKKERFSLILESASTNQTSMYLCASGAGYYEQYFGPGTRLTVT.

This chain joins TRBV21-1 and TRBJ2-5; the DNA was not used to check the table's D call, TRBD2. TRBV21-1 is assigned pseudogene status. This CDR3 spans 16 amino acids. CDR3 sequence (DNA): TGTGCCAGTAAGCTATGGATAGCGGCGTACCAAGAGACCCAGTACTTC. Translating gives CASKLWIAAYQETQYF.

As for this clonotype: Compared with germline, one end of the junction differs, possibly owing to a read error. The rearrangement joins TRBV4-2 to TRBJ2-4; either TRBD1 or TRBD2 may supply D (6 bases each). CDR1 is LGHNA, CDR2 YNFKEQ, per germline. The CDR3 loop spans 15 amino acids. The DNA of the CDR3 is TGTGCCAGCAGCCAAGATTACCGGGGGCAGGACATTCTGTACTTC. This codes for CASSQDYRGQDILYF.

CDR3: CASSYSGAGSWTSYNEQFF. In DNA form, the CDR3 reads TGTGCCAGCAGTTACTCGGGTGCGGGGAGTTGGACCTCCTACAATGAGCAGTTCTTC. This chain uses TRBV6-5 with TRBJ2-1; perhaps TRBD2 as D (6 bases). CDR3 length: 19 residues. The V end was cut by 0 bases, the J end by 0 bases, with 18 bases between. Germline V lookup: CDR1 MNHEY, CDR2 SVGAGI.

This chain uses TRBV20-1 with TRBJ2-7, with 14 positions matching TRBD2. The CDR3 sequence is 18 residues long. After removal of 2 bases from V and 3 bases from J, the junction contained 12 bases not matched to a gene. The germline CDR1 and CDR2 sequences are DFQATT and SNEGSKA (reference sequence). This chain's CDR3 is CSARPHSGLAGVRYEQYF. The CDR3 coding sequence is TGCAGTGCTAGACCCCATTCGGGACTAGCGGGAGTACGCTACGAGCAGTACTTC.

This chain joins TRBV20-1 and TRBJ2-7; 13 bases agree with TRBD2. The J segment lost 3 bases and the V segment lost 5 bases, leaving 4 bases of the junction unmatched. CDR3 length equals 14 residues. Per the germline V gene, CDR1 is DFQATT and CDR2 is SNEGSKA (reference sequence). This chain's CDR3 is CSAPWTSGGYEQYF. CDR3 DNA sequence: TGCAGTGCTCCCTGGACTAGCGGGGGCTACGAGCAGTACTTC.

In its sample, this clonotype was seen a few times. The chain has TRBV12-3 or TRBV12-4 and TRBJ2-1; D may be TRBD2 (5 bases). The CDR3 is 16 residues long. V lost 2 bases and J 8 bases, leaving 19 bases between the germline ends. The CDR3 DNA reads TGTGCCAGCAGTTTATCGGGTGGGTGGGAGAGCTATGAGCAGTTCTTC. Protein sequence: CASSLSGGWESYEQFF.

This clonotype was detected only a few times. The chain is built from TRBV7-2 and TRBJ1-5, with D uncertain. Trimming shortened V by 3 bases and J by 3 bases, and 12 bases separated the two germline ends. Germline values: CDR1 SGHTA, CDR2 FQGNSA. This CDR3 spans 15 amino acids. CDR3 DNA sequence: TGTGCCAGCAGCTTTGGGTCAGGTAACAATCAGCCCCAGCATTTT. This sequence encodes CASSFGSGNNQPQHF. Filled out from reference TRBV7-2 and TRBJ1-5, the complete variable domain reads GAGVSQSPSNKVTEKGKDVELRCDPISGHTALYWYRQSLGQGLEFLIYFQGNSAPDKSGLPSDRFSAERTGGSVSTLTIQRTQQEDSAVYLCASSFGSGNNQPQHFGDGTRLSIL.